The source of this T cell receptor (beta chain) is a study of T cells in Graves' hyperthyroidism and ophthalmopathy. This clonotype was seen more than once but under ten times. Graves' hyperthyroidism showing no ophthalmopathy progression within 18 months was considered stable. V lost 5 bases and J lost 6, with 11 bases in between. The CDR3 sequence is 13 residues long. Germline loops: CDR1 MNHEY, CDR2 SMNVEV (reference sequence). RNA transcripts gave rise to amplified TCR beta CDR3 regions. RT-PCR in the first round (using the HTBI primer set) targeted the TCR CDR3. A single record per CDR3 protein comes from TCRdb applying MiXCR to the multiplex PCR reads. This sample has 600,000 to 750,000 distinct CDR3 sequences, with 17% found just once.

Sequencing was performed on blood. The receptor comes from a man in his fifties or sixties with Graves' hyperthyroidism. This sequence joins TRBV27 and TRBJ1-5; D gene ambiguous. CDR3 sequence reads: CASSRRESQPQHF. DNA for the CDR3: TGTGCCAGCAGTCGACGGGAGAGTCAGCCCCAGCATTTT.